What follows are 32 T cell receptor beta chains derived from one specimen sequenced in a study of T cells in localized non-small cell lung cancer. Profiled with immunoSEQ multiplex PCR; TCRdb holds only in-frame clones, not every one. The repertoire includes about 60,000 clones, 75% to 90% of them detected once, and approximately 2% sits in the top ten. The material was peripheral blood, obtained before any cancer treatment. Receptors were obtained from a woman aged 40-75 years with stage I lung adenocarcinoma.

The chain employs TRBV5-4 and TRBJ1-5, with D maybe TRBD1 (5 bases). Germline assignment: CDR1 SGHNT and CDR2 YYREEE (reference sequence). The V gene lost 5 bases and the J gene lost 4 bases, with 19 bases spanning the gap. The CDR3 contains 16 residues. CDR3 nucleotides: TGTGCCAGCAGTCGAGGGGTGAGGAGGGGAAATCAGCCCCAGCATTTT. Its translation: CASSRGVRRGNQPQHF.

As DNA, the CDR3 is TGTGCCAGCAATCCTCGGACGGGGAACACTGAAGCTTTCTTT. It is translated as CASNPRTGNTEAFF. The chain recombines TRBV27 with TRBJ1-1, with D uncertain. Trimming took off 7 bases at V and 1 base at J, with 13 bases between the two ends. This CDR3 is built from 14 residues. CDR1 MNHEY and CDR2 SMNVEV come from the germline V gene (reference sequence).

The chain employs TRBV25-1 and TRBJ2-5; 8 nucleotides agree with TRBD2. Germline CDR1 is MGHDK and CDR2 is SYGVNS. V shed 4 bases and J 3 bases; nucleotides not matched to a gene: 7. There are 15 residues in the CDR3. The CDR3 DNA reads as TGTGCCAGCAGTGGATGGACGGGAGGGAAAGAGACCCAGTACTTC. It codes for CASSGWTGGKETQYF.

The CDR3 DNA reads as TGCAGCGTTGGTGGGGGCTACGAGCAGTACTTC. Its translation is CSVGGGYEQYF. The J gene is TRBJ2-7, the V gene TRBV29-1; D is possibly TRBD1 or TRBD2 (5 bases each). V was pared by 4 bases and J by 3 bases, with 7 bases between. The CDR3 length is 11 residues. Germline assignment: CDR1 SQVTM and CDR2 ANQGSEA.

J is TRBJ1-2 and V is TRBV18; TRBD1 matches at 10 bases. CDR1 is KGHSH and CDR2 is LQKENI in the germline V gene. CDR3 size: 15 residues. V was pared by 5 bases and J by 4 bases, with 7 bases of the junction left unmatched. The DNA of the CDR3 is TGTGCCAGCTCAACTGACAGGGGGCAGGGCTATGGCTACACCTTC. Translation: CASSTDRGQGYGYTF. Looking up the rest from reference TRBV18 and TRBJ1-2 gives the full variable domain: NAGVMQNPRHLVRRRGQEARLRCSPMKGHSHVYWYRQLPEEGLKFMVYLQKENIIDESGMPKERFSAEFPKEGPSILRIQQVVRGDSAAYFCASSTDRGQGYGYTFGSGTRLTVV.

This chain connects TRBV6-5 to TRBJ1-1, with D possibly matching TRBD1 (5 bases). The CDR3 is 15 amino acids. Between the trimmed V and J ends, which lost 5 bases and 6 bases, there was a span of 19 bases. Germline CDR1 and CDR2: MNHEY and SVGAGI. The CDR3 loop reads CASSRRVAGSAEAFF. The CDR3, as DNA: TGTGCCAGCAGTCGAAGAGTCGCAGGGAGCGCTGAAGCTTTCTTT.

The V gene is TRBV2, the J gene TRBJ2-2; the D is unclear. CDR1 is SNHLY and CDR2 is FYNNEI in the germline V gene. V lost 4 bases and J 5 bases, leaving 5 bases between the germline ends. This CDR3 is 12 amino acids long. The CDR3 is CASSGFTGELFF. The CDR3 DNA reads TGTGCCAGCAGTGGATTTACCGGGGAGCTGTTTTTT. The entire variable domain, with the rest obtained from reference TRBV2 and TRBJ2-2, is as follows: EPEVTQTPSHQVTQMGQEVILRCVPISNHLYFYWYRQILGQKVEFLVSFYNNEISEKSEIFDDQFSVERPDGSNFTLKIRSTKLEDSAMYFCASSGFTGELFFGEGSRLTVL.

The chain employs TRBV11-3 and TRBJ2-7; a possible D gene is TRBD1 (5 bases). Germline V gene sequence: CDR1 SGHNT, CDR2 YENEEA. The CDR3 has 13 residues. Trimming pared 0 bases from V and 5 bases from J, leaving 8 bases between. As DNA, the CDR3 is TGTGCCAGCAGCTTAGACCAGGGAAACGAGCAGTACTTC. Translated, it gives CASSLDQGNEQYF.

This rearrangement joins TRBV5-1 to TRBJ2-3; 7 nucleotides match TRBD1. CDR3 length: 15 amino acids. V gave up 0 bases and J gave up 0 bases; unmatched junction bases: 1. From germline, CDR1 is SGHRS and CDR2 YFSETQ. CDR3 nucleotides: TGCGCCAGCAGCTTGGAGGGACAGAGCACAGATACGCAGTATTTT. Protein: CASSLEGQSTDTQYF.

The rearrangement uses TRBV5-6 and TRBJ2-4; no definite D call. V lost 0 bases, J lost 0 bases, and 7 bases lay in between. The CDR3 has 15 residues. Germline lookup yields CDR1 SGHDT and CDR2 YYEEEE. The CDR3 region is CASSLGWVAKNIQYF. The CDR3 DNA is TGTGCCAGCAGCTTGGGGTGGGTAGCCAAAAACATTCAGTACTTC.

The chain has TRBV28 and TRBJ2-5; no reliable D call. CDR1 is MDHEN, CDR2 SYDVKM, per germline. This CDR3 contains 12 residues. Trimming shortened V by 5 bases and J by 4 bases, and 8 bases separated the two germline ends. This CDR3 reads CASSPLRETQYF. The CDR3 DNA sequence: TGTGCCAGCAGTCCCCTCAGAGAGACCCAGTACTTC.

The J gene is TRBJ2-1, the V gene TRBV27; no reliable D call. The CDR3 sequence is 14 residues long. The germline gives CDR1 MNHEY, CDR2 SMNVEV (reference sequence). V gave up 6 bases and J gave up 6 bases, with 15 bases separating them. The CDR3 sequence is CASRGPSWANEQFF. Here the CDR3 DNA reads TGTGCCAGCAGAGGACCCAGCTGGGCCAATGAGCAGTTCTTC.

CDR3 coding DNA: TGTGCCAGCAGCTTCGTTGGGCCCCTGTTCTTC. As protein: CASSFVGPLFF. The chain recombines TRBV7-2 with TRBJ2-1; no definite D call. Germline CDR1 SGHTA, CDR2 FQGNSA. V lost 3 bases and J lost 15, with 12 bases in between. The CDR3 length is 11 residues. Full variable domain (rest looked up from reference TRBV7-2 and TRBJ2-1): GAGVSQSPSNKVTEKGKDVELRCDPISGHTALYWYRQSLGQGLEFLIYFQGNSAPDKSGLPSDRFSAERTGGSVSTLTIQRTQQEDSAVYLCASSFVGPLFFGPGTRLTVL.

The gene calls are TRBV7-9 and TRBJ2-1, with D perhaps matching TRBD2 (5 bases). This CDR3 has 14 residues. CDR1 and CDR2 from the germline V gene are SEHNR and FQNEAQ (reference sequence). V lost 2 bases and J lost 9, with 14 bases in between. CDR3 DNA sequence: TGTGCCAGCAGCTTACAACTAAGTGAGGGTGAGCAGTTCTTC. Protein product: CASSLQLSEGEQFF.

The V and J genes are TRBV6-5 and TRBJ2-7; D possibly uses TRBD1 or TRBD2 (6 bases each). Per the germline V gene, CDR1 is MNHEY and CDR2 is SVGAGI. The CDR3 is 15 amino acids. Trimming stripped 5 bases from V and 3 bases from J, with 17 bases between. This chain's CDR3 is CASSPPGARLYEQYF. The CDR3 coding sequence is TGTGCCAGCAGTCCCCCGGGGGCGCGCCTCTACGAGCAGTACTTC.

The V call is TRBV11-2, the J call TRBJ2-2; the D gene is possibly TRBD2 (6 bases). The V and J ends lost 4 bases and 1 base respectively, with 7 bases between them. This CDR3 contains 14 residues. CDR1 is SGHAT and CDR2 is FQNNGV in the germline V gene. CDR3 DNA: TGTGCCAGCAGCTGGGACTGGAACACCGGGGAGCTGTTTTTT. This translates into CASSWDWNTGELFF.

This rearrangement joins TRBV7-9 to TRBJ2-5; 12 positions match TRBD1. Unmatched junction bases numbered 12, after V lost 3 bases and J lost 4 bases. From germline, CDR1 is SEHNR and CDR2 FQNEAQ (reference sequence). CDR3 length equals 18 residues. Here the CDR3 reads CASSLAWGDRGRGETQYF. The CDR3 coding sequence is TGTGCCAGCAGCTTGGCCTGGGGGGACAGGGGGCGCGGAGAGACCCAGTACTTC.

The chain couples TRBV28 to TRBJ1-2; no firm D call. Germline loops: CDR1 MDHEN, CDR2 SYDVKM. The V end lost 6 bases, the J end lost 7 bases, and 12 bases lay between the germline ends. This CDR3 has 12 amino acids. The CDR3 reads CASSPGTAGYTF. CDR3 in DNA: TGTGCCAGCAGCCCCGGAACGGCTGGCTACACCTTC.

CDR3 in DNA: TGTGCCATAGAATATGGGGGGAAAGCTTTCTTT. Translated, it gives CAIEYGGKAFF. The V call is TRBV19, the J call TRBJ1-1; the D gene is possibly TRBD1 (5 bases). Trimming pared 10 bases from V and 9 bases from J, leaving 15 bases between. The CDR3 covers 11 residues. Germline CDR1 reads LNHDA; CDR2 reads SQIVND (reference sequence).

The chain employs TRBV5-6 and TRBJ2-7; D remains unclear. Germline CDR1 is SGHDT and CDR2 is YYEEEE. This CDR3 is 14 amino acids long. V shed 3 bases and J shed 1 base, with 11 bases lying between them. The CDR3 sequence is CASSYGVGSYEQYF. CDR3 bases: TGTGCCAGCAGCTATGGGGTGGGATCCTACGAGCAGTACTTC.

The chain links TRBV19 to TRBJ2-7, with D possibly matching TRBD2 (7 bases). The V and J ends lost 5 bases and 2 bases respectively, with 13 bases between them. Germline V gene data show CDR1 as LNHDA and CDR2 as SQIVND (reference sequence). This CDR3 region has 14 residues. CDR3 in DNA: TGTGCCAGTAGTGTCAAAGGGGGGGCCTACGAGCAGTACTTC. It translates to CASSVKGGAYEQYF.

The chain carries TRBV7-9 and TRBJ2-7, with 8 bases identical to TRBD1. The length of the CDR3 is 14 residues. Germline CDR1 reads SEHNR; CDR2 reads FQNEAQ (reference sequence). V shed 5 bases and J 3 bases; nucleotides not matched to a gene: 6. The CDR3 DNA sequence: TGTGCCAGCAGCCCTAAGGACAGGGTCTACGAGCAGTACTTC. It codes for CASSPKDRVYEQYF.

This clone showed up just once. This chain connects TRBV30 to TRBJ1-4; 11 nucleotides align to TRBD1. This CDR3 is 12 amino acids long. The ends lost 8 bases at V and 6 bases at J; junction bases unmatched: 2. Germline assignment: CDR1 GTSNPN and CDR2 SVGIG (reference sequence). The CDR3 DNA reads as TGTGCCGGGGACAGGGGGGATGAAAAACTGTTTTTT. Its translation: CAGDRGDEKLFF.

The genes are TRBV30 and TRBJ2-1; 8 nucleotides line up with TRBD2. In germline, CDR1 is GTSNPN, CDR2 SVGIG (reference sequence). The CDR3 loop spans 15 amino acids. The J segment lost 11 bases and the V segment lost 4 bases, leaving 16 bases of the junction unmatched. The CDR3 sequence: CAWKTAGAVLGKQFF. CDR3 bases: TGTGCCTGGAAGACAGCGGGAGCAGTTCTGGGGAAGCAGTTCTTC.

The V call is TRBV4-1, the J call TRBJ1-2; a possible D gene is TRBD1 (5 bases). Trimming cost V 0 bases and J 3 bases, with 17 bases left between them. CDR1 MGHRA and CDR2 YSYEKL come from the germline V gene. This CDR3 has 17 amino acids. CDR3 coding DNA: TGCGCCAGCAGCCAAGATCAGGGCGGCAGGCATGACTATGGCTACACCTTC. This codes for CASSQDQGGRHDYGYTF.

This sequence joins TRBV4-3 and TRBJ2-3; TRBD2 agrees at 11 bases. With V trimmed by 2 bases and J by 0 bases, 4 bases remained unmatched. Germline CDR1 LGHNA, CDR2 YSLEER. The CDR3 runs to 17 residues. CDR3 residues: CASSQWTSGPSTDTQYF. CDR3 nucleotides: TGCGCCAGCAGCCAATGGACTAGCGGGCCTAGCACAGATACGCAGTATTTT.

The chain has TRBV6-6 and TRBJ2-3, with a tentative D call TRBD2 (6 bases). V lost 5 bases and J 2 bases, leaving 11 bases between the germline ends. The CDR3 is made up of 14 amino acids. In germline, CDR1 is MNHNY, CDR2 SVGAGI (reference sequence). CDR3 sequence reads: CASSPGTYTDTQYF. In DNA form, the CDR3 reads TGTGCCAGCAGTCCCGGGACTTACACAGATACGCAGTATTTT.

The gene calls are TRBV7-2 and TRBJ1-2; D gene ambiguous. The CDR3 has 15 amino acids. CDR1 SGHTA and CDR2 FQGNSA come from the germline V gene. The V end was cut by 4 bases, the J end by 4 bases, with 16 bases between. The CDR3 DNA reads as TGTGCCAGCAGCTCCTGGGGAGGAGCCGCCTATGGCTACACCTTC. Protein sequence: CASSSWGGAAYGYTF. Full variable domain (missing parts from reference TRBV7-2 and TRBJ1-2): GAGVSQSPSNKVTEKGKDVELRCDPISGHTALYWYRQSLGQGLEFLIYFQGNSAPDKSGLPSDRFSAERTGGSVSTLTIQRTQQEDSAVYLCASSSWGGAAYGYTFGSGTRLTVV.

The chain uses TRBV30 and TRBJ2-1; no definite D call. The CDR3 sequence is 12 residues long. The V gene lost 3 bases and the J gene lost 8 bases, with 11 bases spanning the gap. The germline CDR1 and CDR2 sequences are GTSNPN and SVGIG (reference sequence). CDR3 bases: TGTGCCTGGAGGTTGGGAAGCGATGAGCAGTTCTTC. Translating gives CAWRLGSDEQFF.

This chain uses TRBV30 with TRBJ1-5; 9 bases agree with TRBD1. Trimming removed 2 bases from V and 6 bases from J; junction bases left unmatched: 17. The CDR3 contains 18 residues. Looked up from germline, CDR1 is GTSNPN and CDR2 is SVGIG (reference sequence). The chain's CDR3 is CAWSRVVVRGQGFQPQHF. CDR3 DNA: TGTGCCTGGAGTCGGGTCGTAGTGAGGGGACAGGGCTTTCAGCCCCAGCATTTT. Supplemented by reference TRBV30 and TRBJ1-5, the full variable domain reads SQTIHQWPATLVQPVGSPLSLECTVEGTSNPNLYWYRQAAGRGLQLLFYSVGIGQISSEVPQNLSASRPQDRQFILSSKKLLLSDSGFYLCAWSRVVVRGQGFQPQHFGDGTRLSIL.

The rearrangement links TRBV14 to TRBJ2-5; 8 nucleotides line up with TRBD2. There are 16 residues in the CDR3. CDR1 and CDR2 (germline): SGHDN, FVKESK. J lost 1 base, V lost 0 bases, and 4 bases had no gene match. The CDR3: CASSQEWREAQETQYF. Written as DNA, the CDR3 is TGTGCCAGCAGCCAAGAATGGCGGGAGGCCCAAGAGACCCAGTACTTC.

V and J are TRBV19 and TRBJ1-4; the D gene is possibly TRBD1 (5 bases). The CDR3 has 16 residues. V lost 5 bases to trimming and J lost 4 bases, with 17 bases between them. The germline V gene encodes CDR1 LNHDA and CDR2 SQIVND (reference sequence). As DNA, the CDR3 is TGTGCCAGTAGTGCCGGAGGCGGAGGGGATAATGAAAAACTGTTTTTT. It codes for CASSAGGGGDNEKLFF. The full variable domain, rest sourced from reference TRBV19 and TRBJ1-4, is DGGITQSPKYLFRKEGQNVTLSCEQNLNHDAMYWYRQDPGQGLRLIYYSQIVNDFQKGDIAEGYSVSREKKESFPLTVTSAQKNPTAFYLCASSAGGGGDNEKLFFGSGTQLSVL.